The clone carrying this T cell receptor beta chain has a handful of counts. This CDR3 spans 16 amino acids. V was clipped by 0 bases and J by 8 bases, with 17 bases between them. Looked up from germline, CDR1 is SGHAT and CDR2 is FQNNGV. The sample is drawn from a study of T cell repertoires in cytomegalovirus infection. TCRdb called the reads again in MiXCR, with one record for every CDR3 protein. The table lists 400,000 or so distinct CDR3 sequences, 15% to 20% of them singletons, with less than 9.5% in the top ten. This TCR was recovered from a human donor in good health (CMV status not recorded). Some clones in this sample may be carry-over from other donors' samples. Material: PBMCs. This chain connects TRBV11-2 to TRBJ2-1, with D perhaps TRBD2 (6 bases). CDR3 protein: CASSLDPSDGGHEQFF. In DNA, the CDR3 is TGTGCCAGCAGCTTAGATCCTAGCGACGGCGGCCATGAGCAGTTCTTC.